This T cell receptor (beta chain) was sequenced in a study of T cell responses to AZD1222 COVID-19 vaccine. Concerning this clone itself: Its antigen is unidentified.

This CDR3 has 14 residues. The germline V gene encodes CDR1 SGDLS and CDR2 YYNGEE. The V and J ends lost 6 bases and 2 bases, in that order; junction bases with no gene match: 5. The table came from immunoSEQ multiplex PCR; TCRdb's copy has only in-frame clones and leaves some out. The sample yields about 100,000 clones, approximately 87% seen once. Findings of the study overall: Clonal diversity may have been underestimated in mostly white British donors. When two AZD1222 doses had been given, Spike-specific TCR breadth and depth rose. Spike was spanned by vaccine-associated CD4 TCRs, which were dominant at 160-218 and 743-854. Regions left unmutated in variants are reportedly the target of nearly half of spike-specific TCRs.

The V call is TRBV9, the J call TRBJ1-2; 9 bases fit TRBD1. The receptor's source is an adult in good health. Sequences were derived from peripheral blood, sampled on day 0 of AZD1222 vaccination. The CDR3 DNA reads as TGTGCCAGCAACCGGGACAGGGTGAACTATGGCTACACCTTC. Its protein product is CASNRDRVNYGYTF.